This section outlines one T cell receptor (beta chain) sequence together with its context. Assay: immunoSEQ multiplex PCR; the TCRdb copy retains only in-frame clones and omits some. The sample lists some 90,000 clones; 80% to 90% were seen once. Indicated time point: after dendritic cell vaccination, including at tumor progression/relapse. These data belong to a study of glioma-infiltrating T cells after dendritic cell vaccination. In germline, CDR1 is SGHTA, CDR2 FQGNSA. V was shortened by 4 bases and J by 0 bases, with 15 bases between the two germline ends. This CDR3 is 16 amino acids long. The sample in question was blood, obtained after dendritic cell vaccination. The chain has TRBV7-2 and TRBJ1-2; D unresolved. This TCR was recovered from a human donor with glioblastoma. The chain's CDR3 is CASSSSLINTNYGYTF. The CDR3, as DNA: TGTGCCAGCAGCTCTAGCCTTATTAACACTAACTATGGCTACACCTTC.